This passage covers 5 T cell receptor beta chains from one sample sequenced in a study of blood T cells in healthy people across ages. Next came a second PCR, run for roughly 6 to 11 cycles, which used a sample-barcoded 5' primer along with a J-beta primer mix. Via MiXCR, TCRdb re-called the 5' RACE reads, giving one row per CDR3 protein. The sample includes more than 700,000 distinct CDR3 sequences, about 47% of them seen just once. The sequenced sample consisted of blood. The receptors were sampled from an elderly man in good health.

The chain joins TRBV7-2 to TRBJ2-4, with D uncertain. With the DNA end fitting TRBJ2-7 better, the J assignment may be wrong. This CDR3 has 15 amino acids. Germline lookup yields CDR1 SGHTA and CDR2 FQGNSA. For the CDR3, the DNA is TGTGCCAGCAGCTTAAGTCCAAAACCTCCCTACGAGCAGTACTTC. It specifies CASSLSPKPPYEQYF.

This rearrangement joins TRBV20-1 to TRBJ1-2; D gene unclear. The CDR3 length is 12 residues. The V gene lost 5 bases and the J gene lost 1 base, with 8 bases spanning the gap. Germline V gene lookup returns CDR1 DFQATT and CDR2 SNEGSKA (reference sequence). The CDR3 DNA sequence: TGCAGTGCTTCCGGTCTTAACTATGGCTACACCTTC. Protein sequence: CSASGLNYGYTF.

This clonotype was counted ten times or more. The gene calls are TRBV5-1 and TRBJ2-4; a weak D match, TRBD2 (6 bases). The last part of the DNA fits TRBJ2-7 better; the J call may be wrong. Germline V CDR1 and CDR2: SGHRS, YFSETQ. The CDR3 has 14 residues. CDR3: CASSLGGGPHEQYF. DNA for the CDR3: TGCGCCAGCAGCTTGGGCGGAGGGCCCCACGAGCAGTACTTC.

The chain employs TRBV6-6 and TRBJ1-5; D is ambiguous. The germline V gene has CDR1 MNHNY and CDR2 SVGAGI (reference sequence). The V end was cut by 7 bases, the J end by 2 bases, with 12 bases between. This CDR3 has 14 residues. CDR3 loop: CASNPWGGNQPQHF. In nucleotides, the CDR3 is TGTGCCAGCAATCCCTGGGGAGGCAATCAGCCCCAGCATTTT.

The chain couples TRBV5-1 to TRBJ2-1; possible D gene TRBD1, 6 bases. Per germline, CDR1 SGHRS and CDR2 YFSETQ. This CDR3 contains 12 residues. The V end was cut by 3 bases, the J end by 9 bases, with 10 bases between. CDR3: CASSSLGGEQFF. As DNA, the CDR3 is TGCGCCAGCAGCTCCCTAGGGGGTGAGCAGTTCTTC.